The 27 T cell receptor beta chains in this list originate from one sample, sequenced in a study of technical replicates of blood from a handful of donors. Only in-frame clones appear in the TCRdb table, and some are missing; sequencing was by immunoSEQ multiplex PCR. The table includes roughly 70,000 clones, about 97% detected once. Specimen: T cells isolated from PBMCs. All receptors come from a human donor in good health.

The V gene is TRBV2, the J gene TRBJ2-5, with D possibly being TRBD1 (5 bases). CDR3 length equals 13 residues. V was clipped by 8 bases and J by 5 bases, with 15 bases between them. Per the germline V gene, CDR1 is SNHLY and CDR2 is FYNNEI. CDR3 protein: CASANFRVETQYF. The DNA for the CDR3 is TGTGCCAGCGCCAATTTCAGGGTTGAGACCCAGTACTTC. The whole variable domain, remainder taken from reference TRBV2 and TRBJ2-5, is EPEVTQTPSHQVTQMGQEVILRCVPISNHLYFYWYRQILGQKVEFLVSFYNNEISEKSEIFDDQFSVERPDGSNFTLKIRSTKLEDSAMYFCASANFRVETQYFGPGTRLLVL.

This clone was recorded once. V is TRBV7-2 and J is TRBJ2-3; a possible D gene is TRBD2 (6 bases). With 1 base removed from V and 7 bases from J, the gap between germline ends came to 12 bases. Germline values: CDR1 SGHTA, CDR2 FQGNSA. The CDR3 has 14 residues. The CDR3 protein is CASSLGAEGNTQYF. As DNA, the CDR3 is TGTGCCAGCAGCTTAGGGGCGGAGGGGAATACGCAGTATTTT.

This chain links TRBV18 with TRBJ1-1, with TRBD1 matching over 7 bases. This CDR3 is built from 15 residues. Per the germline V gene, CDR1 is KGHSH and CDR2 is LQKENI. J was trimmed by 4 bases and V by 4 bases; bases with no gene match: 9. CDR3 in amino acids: CASSLTGTESTEAFF. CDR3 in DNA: TGTGCCAGCTCACTTACCGGGACAGAGAGCACTGAAGCTTTCTTT.

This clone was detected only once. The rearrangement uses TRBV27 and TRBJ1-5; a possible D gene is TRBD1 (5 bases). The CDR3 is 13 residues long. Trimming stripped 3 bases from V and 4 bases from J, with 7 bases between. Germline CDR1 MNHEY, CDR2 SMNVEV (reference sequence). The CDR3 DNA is TGTGCCAGCAGTTTGGCAGGGAATCAGCCCCAGCATTTT. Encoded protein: CASSLAGNQPQHF.

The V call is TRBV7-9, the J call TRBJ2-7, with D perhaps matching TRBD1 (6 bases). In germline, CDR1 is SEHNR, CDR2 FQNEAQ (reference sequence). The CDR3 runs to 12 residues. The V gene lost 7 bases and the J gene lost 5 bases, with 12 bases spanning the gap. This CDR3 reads CASTLTGHEQYF. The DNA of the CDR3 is TGTGCCAGCACCTTGACAGGCCACGAGCAGTACTTC.

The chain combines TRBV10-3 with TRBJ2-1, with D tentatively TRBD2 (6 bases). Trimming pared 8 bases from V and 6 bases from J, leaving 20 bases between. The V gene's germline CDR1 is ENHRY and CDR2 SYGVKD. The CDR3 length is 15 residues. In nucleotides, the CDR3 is TGTGCCATCGCCGGGGGAGCTGGAAGTCGCAATGAGCAGTTCTTC. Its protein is CAIAGGAGSRNEQFF.

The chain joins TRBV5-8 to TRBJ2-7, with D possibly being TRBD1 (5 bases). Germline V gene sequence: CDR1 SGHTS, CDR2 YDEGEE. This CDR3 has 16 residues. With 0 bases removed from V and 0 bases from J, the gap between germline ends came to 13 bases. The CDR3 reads CASSLEGAIYSYEQYF. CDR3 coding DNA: TGTGCCAGCAGCTTGGAAGGGGCCATTTACTCCTACGAGCAGTACTTC.

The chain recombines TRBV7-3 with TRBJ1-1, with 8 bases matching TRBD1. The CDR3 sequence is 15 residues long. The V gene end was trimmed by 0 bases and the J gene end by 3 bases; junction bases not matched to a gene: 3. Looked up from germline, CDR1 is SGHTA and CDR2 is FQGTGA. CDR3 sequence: CASSLTDREDTEAFF. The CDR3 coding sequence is TGTGCCAGCAGCTTAACGGACAGGGAAGACACTGAAGCTTTCTTT.

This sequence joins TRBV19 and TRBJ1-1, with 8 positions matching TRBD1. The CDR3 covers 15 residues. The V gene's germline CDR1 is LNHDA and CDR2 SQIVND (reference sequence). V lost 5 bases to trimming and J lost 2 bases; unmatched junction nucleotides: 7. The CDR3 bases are TGTGCCAGTAGTCGGTCCGCAGGGGGCAACACTGAAGCTTTCTTT. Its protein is CASSRSAGGNTEAFF.

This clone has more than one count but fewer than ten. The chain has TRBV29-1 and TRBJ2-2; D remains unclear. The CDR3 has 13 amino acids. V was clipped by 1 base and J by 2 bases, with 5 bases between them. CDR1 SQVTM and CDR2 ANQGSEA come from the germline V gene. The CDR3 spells CSVEGRNTGELFF. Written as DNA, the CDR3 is TGCAGCGTTGAAGGCAGAAACACCGGGGAGCTGTTTTTT.

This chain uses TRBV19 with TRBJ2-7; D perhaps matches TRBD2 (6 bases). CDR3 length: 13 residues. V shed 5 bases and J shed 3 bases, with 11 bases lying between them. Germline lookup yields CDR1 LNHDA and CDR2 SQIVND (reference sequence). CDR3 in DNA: TGTGCCAGTAGTGGCGGGGTCAGCTACGAGCAGTACTTC. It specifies CASSGGVSYEQYF.

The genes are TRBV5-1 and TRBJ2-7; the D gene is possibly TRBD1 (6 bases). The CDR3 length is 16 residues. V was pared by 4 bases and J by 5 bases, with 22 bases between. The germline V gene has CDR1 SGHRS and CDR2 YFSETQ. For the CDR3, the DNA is TGCGCCAGCAGCCCTGGAGTCCGCAGGGGAATAGACGAGCAGTACTTC. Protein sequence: CASSPGVRRGIDEQYF.

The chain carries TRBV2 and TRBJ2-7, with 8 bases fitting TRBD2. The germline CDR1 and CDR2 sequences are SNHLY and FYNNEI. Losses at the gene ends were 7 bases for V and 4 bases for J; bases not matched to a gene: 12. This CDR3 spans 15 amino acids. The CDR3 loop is CASTAPLAEKYEQYF. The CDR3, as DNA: TGTGCCAGCACCGCCCCACTAGCGGAAAAGTACGAGCAGTACTTC.

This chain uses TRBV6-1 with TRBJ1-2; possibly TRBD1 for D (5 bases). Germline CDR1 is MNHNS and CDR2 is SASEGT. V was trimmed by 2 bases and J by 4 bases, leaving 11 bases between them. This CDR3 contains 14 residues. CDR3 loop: CASSEKGLPYGYTF. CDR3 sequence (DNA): TGTGCCAGCAGTGAAAAGGGGCTGCCCTATGGCTACACCTTC.

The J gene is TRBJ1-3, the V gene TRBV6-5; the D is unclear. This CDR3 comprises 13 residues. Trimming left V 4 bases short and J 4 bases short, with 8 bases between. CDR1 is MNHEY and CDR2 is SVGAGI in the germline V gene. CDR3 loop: CASSLGRGNTIYF. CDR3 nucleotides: TGTGCCAGCAGTTTGGGGAGGGGAAACACCATATATTTT.

CDR3: CAWSVQGNTIYF. CDR3 nucleotides: TGTGCCTGGAGTGTACAAGGAAACACCATATATTTT. V usage is TRBV30 and J usage is TRBJ1-3; D not resolved. The CDR3 consists of 12 residues. Trimming shortened V by 0 bases and J by 4 bases, and 4 bases separated the two germline ends. Germline V gene data show CDR1 as GTSNPN and CDR2 as SVGIG (reference sequence).

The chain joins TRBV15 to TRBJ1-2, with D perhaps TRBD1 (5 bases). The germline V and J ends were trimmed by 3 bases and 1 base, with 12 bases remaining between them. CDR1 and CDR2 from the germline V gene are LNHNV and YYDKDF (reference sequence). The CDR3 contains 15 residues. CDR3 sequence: CATSSPTVYNYGYTF. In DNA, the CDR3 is TGTGCCACCAGCAGCCCGACAGTTTATAACTATGGCTACACCTTC.

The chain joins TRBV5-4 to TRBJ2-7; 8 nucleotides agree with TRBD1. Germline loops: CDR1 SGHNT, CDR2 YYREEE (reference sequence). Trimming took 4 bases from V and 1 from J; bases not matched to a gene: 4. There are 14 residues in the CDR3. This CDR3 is CASSPQGASYEQYF. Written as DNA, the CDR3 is TGTGCCAGCAGCCCGCAGGGGGCATCCTACGAGCAGTACTTC. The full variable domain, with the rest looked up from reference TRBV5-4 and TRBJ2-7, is ETGVTQSPTHLIKTRGQQVTLRCSSQSGHNTVSWYQQALGQGPQFIFQYYREEENGRGNFPPRFSGLQFPNYSSELNVNALELDDSALYLCASSPQGASYEQYFGPGTRLTVT.

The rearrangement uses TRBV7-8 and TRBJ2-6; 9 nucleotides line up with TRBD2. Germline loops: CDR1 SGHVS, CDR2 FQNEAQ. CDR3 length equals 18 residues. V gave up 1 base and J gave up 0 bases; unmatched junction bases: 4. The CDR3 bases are TGTGCCAGCAGCTTAGACGGTAGCGGGAGCTCTGGGGCCAACGTCCTGACTTTC. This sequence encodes CASSLDGSGSSGANVLTF.

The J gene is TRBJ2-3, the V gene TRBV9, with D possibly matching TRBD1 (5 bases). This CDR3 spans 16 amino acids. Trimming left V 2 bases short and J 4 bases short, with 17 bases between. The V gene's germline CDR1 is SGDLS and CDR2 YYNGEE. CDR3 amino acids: CASSVDSFLVADTQYF. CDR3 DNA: TGTGCCAGCAGCGTCGACAGTTTCTTGGTCGCAGATACGCAGTATTTT.

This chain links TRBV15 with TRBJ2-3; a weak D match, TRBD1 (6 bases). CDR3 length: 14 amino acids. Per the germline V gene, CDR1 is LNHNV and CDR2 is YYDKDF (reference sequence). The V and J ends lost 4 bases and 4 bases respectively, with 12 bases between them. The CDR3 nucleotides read TGTGCCACCAGCACAGGGGCGCTTCCAGATACGCAGTATTTT. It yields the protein CATSTGALPDTQYF.

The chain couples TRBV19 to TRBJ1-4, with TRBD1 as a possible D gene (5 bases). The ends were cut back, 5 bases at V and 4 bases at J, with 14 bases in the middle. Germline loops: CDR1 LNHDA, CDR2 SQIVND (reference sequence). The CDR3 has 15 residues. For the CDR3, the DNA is TGTGCCAGTAGTGCCGCCGGGGGAGTTAATGAAAAACTGTTTTTT. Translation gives CASSAAGGVNEKLFF.

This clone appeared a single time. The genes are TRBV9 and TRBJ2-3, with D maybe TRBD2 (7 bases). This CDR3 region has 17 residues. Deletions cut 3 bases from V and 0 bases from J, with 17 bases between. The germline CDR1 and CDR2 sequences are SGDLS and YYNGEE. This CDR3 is CASSAPLAGASTDTQYF. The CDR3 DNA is TGTGCCAGCAGCGCTCCTCTCGCGGGGGCTAGCACAGATACGCAGTATTTT.

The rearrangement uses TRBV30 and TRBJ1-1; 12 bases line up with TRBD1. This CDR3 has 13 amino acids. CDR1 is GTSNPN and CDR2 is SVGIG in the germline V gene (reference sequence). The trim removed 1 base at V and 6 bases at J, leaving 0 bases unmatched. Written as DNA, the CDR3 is TGTGCCTGGAGTGGGGACAGGGGGCCTGAAGCTTTCTTT. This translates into CAWSGDRGPEAFF.

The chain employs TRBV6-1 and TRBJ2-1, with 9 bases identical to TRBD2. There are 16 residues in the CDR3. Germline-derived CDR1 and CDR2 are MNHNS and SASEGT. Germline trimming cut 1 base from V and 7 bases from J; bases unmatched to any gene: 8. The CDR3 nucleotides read TGTGCCAGCAGTGAAGTCGCTAGCGGGACTTTGAATGAGCAGTTCTTC. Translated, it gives CASSEVASGTLNEQFF.

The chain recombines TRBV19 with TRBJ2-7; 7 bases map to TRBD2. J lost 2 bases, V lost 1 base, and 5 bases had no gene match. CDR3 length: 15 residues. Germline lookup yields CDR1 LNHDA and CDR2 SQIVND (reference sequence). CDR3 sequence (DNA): TGTGCCAGTAGTATAGTGGCTAGCGGAACCTACGAGCAGTACTTC. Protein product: CASSIVASGTYEQYF. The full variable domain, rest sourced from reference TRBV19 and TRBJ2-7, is DGGITQSPKYLFRKEGQNVTLSCEQNLNHDAMYWYRQDPGQGLRLIYYSQIVNDFQKGDIAEGYSVSREKKESFPLTVTSAQKNPTAFYLCASSIVASGTYEQYFGPGTRLTVT.

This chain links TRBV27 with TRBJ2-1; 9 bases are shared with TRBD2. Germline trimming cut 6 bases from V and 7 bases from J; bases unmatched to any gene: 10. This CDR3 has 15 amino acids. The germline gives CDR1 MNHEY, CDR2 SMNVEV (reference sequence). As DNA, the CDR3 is TGTGCCAGCAGCCTCCTTAGCGGGAGAGGAAATGAGCAGTTCTTC. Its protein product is CASSLLSGRGNEQFF.